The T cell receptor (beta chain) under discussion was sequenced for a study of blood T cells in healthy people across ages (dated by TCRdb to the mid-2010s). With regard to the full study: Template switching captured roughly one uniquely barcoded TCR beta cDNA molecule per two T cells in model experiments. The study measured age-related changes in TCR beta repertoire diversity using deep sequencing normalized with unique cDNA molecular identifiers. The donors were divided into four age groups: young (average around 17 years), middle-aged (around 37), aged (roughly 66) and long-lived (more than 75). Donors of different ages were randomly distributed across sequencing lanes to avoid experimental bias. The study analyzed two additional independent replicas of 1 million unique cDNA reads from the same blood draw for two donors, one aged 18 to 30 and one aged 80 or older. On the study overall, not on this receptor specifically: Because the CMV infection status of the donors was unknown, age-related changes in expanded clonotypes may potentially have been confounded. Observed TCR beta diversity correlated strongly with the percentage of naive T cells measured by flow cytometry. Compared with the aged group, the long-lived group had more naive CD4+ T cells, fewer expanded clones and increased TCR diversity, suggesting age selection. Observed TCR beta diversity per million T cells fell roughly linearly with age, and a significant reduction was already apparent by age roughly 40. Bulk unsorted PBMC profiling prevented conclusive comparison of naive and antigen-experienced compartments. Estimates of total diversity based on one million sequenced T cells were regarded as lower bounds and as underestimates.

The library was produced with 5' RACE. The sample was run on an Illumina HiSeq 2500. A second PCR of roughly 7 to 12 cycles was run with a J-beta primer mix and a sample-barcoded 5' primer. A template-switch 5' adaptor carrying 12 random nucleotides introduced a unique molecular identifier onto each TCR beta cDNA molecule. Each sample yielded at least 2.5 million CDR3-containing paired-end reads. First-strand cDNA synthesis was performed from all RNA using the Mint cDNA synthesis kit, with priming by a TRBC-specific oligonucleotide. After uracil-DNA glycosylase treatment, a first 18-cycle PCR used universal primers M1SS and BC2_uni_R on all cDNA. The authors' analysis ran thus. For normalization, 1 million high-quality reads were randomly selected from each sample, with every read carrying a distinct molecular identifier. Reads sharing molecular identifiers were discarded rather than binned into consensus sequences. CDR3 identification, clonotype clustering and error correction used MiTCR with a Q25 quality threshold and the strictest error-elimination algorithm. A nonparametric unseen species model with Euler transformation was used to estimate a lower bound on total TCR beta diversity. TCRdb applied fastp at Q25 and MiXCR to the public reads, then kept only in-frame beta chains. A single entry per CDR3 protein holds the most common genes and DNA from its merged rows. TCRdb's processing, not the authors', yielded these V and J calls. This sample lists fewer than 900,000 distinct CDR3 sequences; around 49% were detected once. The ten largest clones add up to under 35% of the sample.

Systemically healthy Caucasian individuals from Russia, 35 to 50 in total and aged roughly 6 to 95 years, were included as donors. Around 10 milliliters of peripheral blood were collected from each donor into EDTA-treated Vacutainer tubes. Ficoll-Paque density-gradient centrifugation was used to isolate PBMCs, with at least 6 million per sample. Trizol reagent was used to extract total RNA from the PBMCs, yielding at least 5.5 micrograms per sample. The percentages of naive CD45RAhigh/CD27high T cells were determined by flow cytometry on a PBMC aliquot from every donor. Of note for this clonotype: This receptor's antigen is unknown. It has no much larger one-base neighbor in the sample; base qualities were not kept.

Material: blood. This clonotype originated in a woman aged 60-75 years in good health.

The CDR3: CASSLGQGKFGTEAFF. The DNA sequence reads TGTGCCAGCAGCTTAGGGCAGGGGAAGTTTGGCACTGAAGCTTTCTTT. The chain employs TRBV11-1 and TRBJ1-1; the D gene is perhaps TRBD1, on 6 matching bases. The junction carries 16 bases between V and J, which are trimmed by 1 base and 4 bases respectively. The germline V gene (reference sequence) specifies SGHAT as CDR1 and FQDESV as CDR2. The CDR3 spans 16 residues, from the cysteine through the phenylalanine. CDR3 DNA is the only sequence kept; it has 48 bases, read in frame from the first base. The CDR3, completed at both ends by the reference TRBV11-1 and TRBJ1-1 genes, gives the full variable domain EAEVAQSPRYKITEKSQAVAFWCDPISGHATLYWYRQILGQGPELLVQFQDESVVDDSQLPKDRFSAERLKGVDSTLKIQPAELGDSAMYLCASSLGQGKFGTEAFFGQGTRLTVV.